Shown below are 31 T cell receptor beta chains from a single sample sequenced in a study of blood T cell repertoires in COVID-19. Here immunoSEQ multiplex PCR was the method, and the copy in TCRdb shows in-frame clones only, minus some. The data hold around 220,000 clones, with nearly 90% observed a single time. The sequenced sample consisted of PBMCs or T cells enriched from blood (not recorded which). The receptor set was obtained from a man aged 25 to 40 who had been exposed to COVID-19.

The genes are TRBV3-1 (or the pseudogene TRBV3-2) and TRBJ2-7; the D gene is possibly TRBD2 (5 bases). Germline-derived CDR1 and CDR2 are LGHDT and YNNKEL (reference sequence). Trimming removed 0 bases from V and 5 bases from J, with 11 bases in between. The CDR3 extends over 14 amino acids. The CDR3 nucleotides are TGTGCCAGCAGCCAAGATACGGGATGGAACGAGCAGTACTTC. Translated, it gives CASSQDTGWNEQYF.

V usage is TRBV2 and J usage is TRBJ2-2, with 7 bases aligning to TRBD2. V dropped 4 bases and J dropped 6; count of bases not matched to a gene: 8. This CDR3 spans 15 amino acids. Germline V gene data show CDR1 as SNHLY and CDR2 as FYNNEI. This chain's CDR3 is CASSGVTSPAGELFF. In nucleotides, the CDR3 is TGTGCCAGCAGTGGGGTGACTAGCCCTGCCGGGGAGCTGTTTTTT. The full variable domain, completed using reference TRBV2 and TRBJ2-2, is EPEVTQTPSHQVTQMGQEVILRCVPISNHLYFYWYRQILGQKVEFLVSFYNNEISEKSEIFDDQFSVERPDGSNFTLKIRSTKLEDSAMYFCASSGVTSPAGELFFGEGSRLTVL.

The V call is TRBV6-2 or TRBV6-3, the J call TRBJ1-5; no definite D call. The V and J ends lost 0 bases and 8 bases respectively, with 14 bases between them. Per germline, CDR1 MNHEY and CDR2 SVGEGT. The CDR3 extends over 15 amino acids. CDR3 DNA: TGTGCCAGCAGTTACTCCCTTGGCGGGTATAAGCCCCAGCATTTT. Translation: CASSYSLGGYKPQHF.

This clone occurred once. The chain joins TRBV9 to TRBJ2-5; the D is unclear. This CDR3 contains 16 residues. Germline assignment: CDR1 SGDLS and CDR2 YYNGEE. The V and J ends lost 0 bases and 5 bases respectively, with 17 bases between them. CDR3 in amino acids: CASSVVGVVRLETQYF. CDR3 in DNA: TGTGCCAGCAGCGTAGTTGGAGTAGTGAGGTTGGAGACCCAGTACTTC.

The gene calls are TRBV18 and TRBJ1-4; D unresolved. V was shortened by 6 bases and J by 5 bases, with 7 bases between the two germline ends. The CDR3 covers 12 residues. Germline V CDR1 and CDR2: KGHSH, LQKENI. CDR3 bases: TGTGCCAGCTCGAACACGAATGAAAAACTGTTTTTT. This sequence encodes CASSNTNEKLFF.

J is TRBJ2-2 and V is TRBV2, with 7 bases matching TRBD2. Trimming at V came to 7 bases and at J to 0 bases, leaving 2 bases not matched to a gene. Germline lookup yields CDR1 SNHLY and CDR2 FYNNEI. This CDR3 is built from 14 residues. CDR3 coding DNA: TGTGCCAGCAAGGGAGGGACGAACACCGGGGAGCTGTTTTTT. This translates into CASKGGTNTGELFF.

This clone was seen a few times. CDR3 in amino acids: CASSLRVYNRAVPRSGANVLTF. The CDR3 nucleotides read TGTGCCAGCAGTTTAAGGGTTTACAACAGGGCGGTTCCCCGTTCTGGGGCCAACGTCCTGACTTTC. The V call is TRBV27, the J call TRBJ2-6, with D possibly TRBD1 on 6 matching bases. CDR1 is MNHEY and CDR2 is SMNVEV in the germline V gene (reference sequence). The ends were cut back, 2 bases at V and 1 base at J, with 27 bases in the middle. CDR3 length equals 22 residues.

The J gene is TRBJ1-1, the V gene TRBV6-5, with D perhaps TRBD1 (5 bases). Trimming shortened V by 6 bases and J by 7 bases, and 21 bases separated the two germline ends. CDR3 size: 15 residues. Per the germline V gene, CDR1 is MNHEY and CDR2 is SVGAGI. The chain's CDR3 is CASRTAGGRSFEAFF. CDR3 DNA: TGTGCCAGCAGGACCGCGGGGGGACGGAGTTTTGAAGCTTTCTTT.

The chain employs TRBV5-4 and TRBJ2-5; 9 bases match TRBD2. V lost 1 base to trimming and J lost 4 bases; unmatched junction nucleotides: 8. The CDR3 is made up of 16 amino acids. CDR1 and CDR2 (germline): SGHNT, YYREEE (reference sequence). The CDR3 spells CASSLSSGGAPETQYF. Written as DNA, the CDR3 is TGTGCCAGCAGCTTGAGTAGCGGGGGAGCCCCAGAGACCCAGTACTTC.

The V and J genes are TRBV18 and TRBJ1-4; weak D call: TRBD1 (5 bases). Germline CDR1 and CDR2: KGHSH and LQKENI. Trimming left V 5 bases short and J 4 bases short, with 11 bases between. The CDR3 sequence is 14 residues long. This CDR3 reads CASSSRGSNEKLFF. CDR3 nucleotide sequence: TGTGCCAGCTCATCCCGGGGGAGTAATGAAAAACTGTTTTTT.

In its sample, this clone was seen once. This sequence joins TRBV6-5 and TRBJ2-2, with 8 bases fitting TRBD2. Per the germline V gene, CDR1 is MNHEY and CDR2 is SVGAGI. V gave up 7 bases and J gave up 5 bases; unmatched junction bases: 9. The CDR3 extends over 15 amino acids. The CDR3, as DNA: TGTGCCAGCAACGCAATCGGGGGGGTGACCGGGGAGCTGTTTTTT. Amino acid sequence: CASNAIGGVTGELFF.

This chain connects TRBV6-4 to TRBJ1-2; the D is unclear. V was cut by 0 bases and J by 7 bases, with 9 bases left in between. Germline values: CDR1 MRHNA, CDR2 SNTAGT. The CDR3 spans 13 residues. CDR3 DNA: TGTGCCAGCAGTGACTCGGCAGGCCGTGGCTACACCTTC. Protein sequence: CASSDSAGRGYTF.

The chain combines TRBV19 with TRBJ2-5; 8 nucleotides line up with TRBD2. This CDR3 has 16 amino acids. Trimming took 3 bases from V and 2 from J; bases not matched to a gene: 8. Germline V gene sequence: CDR1 LNHDA, CDR2 SQIVND (reference sequence). CDR3 sequence (DNA): TGTGCCAGTAGTATTGGTCACAGCGGGGGACAAGAGACCCAGTACTTC. Protein product: CASSIGHSGGQETQYF.

The chain carries TRBV9 and TRBJ2-2; TRBD1 might be the D (6 bases). CDR3 length equals 15 residues. Deletions cut 4 bases from V and 6 bases from J, with 16 bases between. The V gene's germline CDR1 is SGDLS and CDR2 YYNGEE. The CDR3 DNA sequence: TGTGCCAGCAGCATCCAAGCAGGGGCCCCCGGGGAGCTGTTTTTT. The encoded protein is CASSIQAGAPGELFF.

The rearrangement links TRBV7-9 to TRBJ2-5, with 11 bases that match TRBD2. The CDR3 covers 16 residues. The V and J ends lost 1 base and 2 bases, in that order; junction bases with no gene match: 3. Germline loops: CDR1 SEHNR, CDR2 FQNEAQ (reference sequence). Written as DNA, the CDR3 is TGTGCCAGCAGCTTAGGACTAGCGGGACTGCAAGAGACCCAGTACTTC. Translation: CASSLGLAGLQETQYF.

The V call is TRBV18, the J call TRBJ1-1; D is unclear. The germline V gene has CDR1 KGHSH and CDR2 LQKENI. The CDR3 loop spans 14 amino acids. Trimming took 1 base from V and 1 from J, leaving 7 bases between them. CDR3: CASSPLARNTEAFF. CDR3 sequence (DNA): TGTGCCAGCTCACCACTCGCGAGGAACACTGAAGCTTTCTTT.

This sequence joins TRBV11-2 and TRBJ1-3; D is ambiguous. Germline CDR1 reads SGHAT; CDR2 reads FQNNGV. CDR3 size: 14 residues. The V end lost 0 bases, the J end lost 5 bases, and 8 bases lay between the germline ends. CDR3 sequence reads: CASSLERIRNTIYF. CDR3 sequence (DNA): TGTGCCAGCAGCTTAGAGCGCATTCGAAACACCATATATTTT.

V is TRBV9 and J is TRBJ2-1, with TRBD1 identical over 7 bases. The CDR3 extends over 16 amino acids. Unmatched junction bases numbered 7, after V lost 2 bases and J lost 2 bases. Germline V lookup: CDR1 SGDLS, CDR2 YYNGEE. Here the CDR3 reads CASSVERDSTYNEQFF. The CDR3 DNA follows: TGTGCCAGCAGCGTTGAAAGGGACAGCACCTACAATGAGCAGTTCTTC. The full variable domain, with the rest looked up from reference TRBV9 and TRBJ2-1, is DSGVTQTPKHLITATGQRVTLRCSPRSGDLSVYWYQQSLDQGLQFLIQYYNGEERAKGNILERFSAQQFPDLHSELNLSSLELGDSALYFCASSVERDSTYNEQFFGPGTRLTVL.

CDR3 DNA: TGTGCCAGCAGCTTGGTTAGTCTCGGCACTGAAGCTTTCTTT. This codes for CASSLVSLGTEAFF. The chain couples TRBV7-2 to TRBJ1-1; D unclear. Looked up from germline, CDR1 is SGHTA and CDR2 is FQGNSA. CDR3 size: 14 residues. Trimming stripped 3 bases from V and 4 bases from J, with 12 bases between.

V gene TRBV7-6 combines with J gene TRBJ2-7; 7 bases agree with TRBD1. Germline V gene data show CDR1 as SGHVS and CDR2 as FNYEAQ. This CDR3 is 13 amino acids long. Trimming took 1 base from V and 7 from J; bases not matched to a gene: 4. CDR3 protein: CASSLGEQGEQYF. The DNA of the CDR3 is TGTGCCAGCAGCTTAGGAGAACAGGGGGAGCAGTACTTC.

The chain links TRBV6-5 to TRBJ1-5; 8 nucleotides line up with TRBD1. CDR3 size: 15 residues. Per the germline V gene, CDR1 is MNHEY and CDR2 is SVGAGI. Trimming removed 4 bases from V and 2 bases from J; junction bases left unmatched: 4. CDR3 in DNA: TGTGCCAGCAGTTCGACAGGGGTTGGCAATCAGCCCCAGCATTTT. This sequence encodes CASSSTGVGNQPQHF.

V is TRBV7-2 and J is TRBJ2-7; 9 bases fit TRBD1. Trimming cost V 5 bases and J 2 bases; bases outside gene matches: 7. In germline, CDR1 is SGHTA, CDR2 FQGNSA. The CDR3 covers 15 residues. CDR3 protein: CASSQTGGSPYEQYF. CDR3 DNA sequence: TGTGCCAGCAGCCAAACAGGGGGCTCCCCCTACGAGCAGTACTTC. Complete variable domain (other parts from reference TRBV7-2 and TRBJ2-7): GAGVSQSPSNKVTEKGKDVELRCDPISGHTALYWYRQSLGQGLEFLIYFQGNSAPDKSGLPSDRFSAERTGGSVSTLTIQRTQQEDSAVYLCASSQTGGSPYEQYFGPGTRLTVT.

The rearrangement joins TRBV12-3 or TRBV12-4 to TRBJ1-1; TRBD1 aligns across 7 bases. With V trimmed by 3 bases and J by 3 bases, 1 base remained unmatched. The CDR3 covers 13 residues. The CDR3 spells CASSFTGDTEAFF. The CDR3 bases are TGTGCCAGCAGTTTTACAGGGGACACTGAAGCTTTCTTT.

V and J are TRBV3-1 (or the pseudogene TRBV3-2) and TRBJ1-2; TRBD1 matches at 10 bases. This CDR3 spans 16 amino acids. The germline V gene has CDR1 LGHDT and CDR2 YNNKEL (reference sequence). With V trimmed by 2 bases and J by 0 bases, 3 bases remained unmatched. The DNA of the CDR3 is TGTGCCAGCAGCCAAAGACAGGGGGCTTCTAACTATGGCTACACCTTC. It encodes CASSQRQGASNYGYTF.

The V call is TRBV2, the J call TRBJ2-1; tentatively, D is TRBD1 (5 bases). This CDR3 spans 12 amino acids. The V gene lost 4 bases and the J gene lost 9 bases, with 10 bases spanning the gap. Germline CDR1 SNHLY, CDR2 FYNNEI. The CDR3 loop is CASSGGGGEQFF. The CDR3 nucleotides are TGTGCCAGCAGTGGGGGCGGCGGTGAGCAGTTCTTC. Full variable domain (remainder filled in from reference TRBV2 and TRBJ2-1): EPEVTQTPSHQVTQMGQEVILRCVPISNHLYFYWYRQILGQKVEFLVSFYNNEISEKSEIFDDQFSVERPDGSNFTLKIRSTKLEDSAMYFCASSGGGGEQFFGPGTRLTVL.

This clone has only a few counts. This sequence joins TRBV13 and TRBJ1-1, with a weak D call TRBD1 (6 bases). CDR3 length equals 13 residues. V lost 8 bases, J lost 3 bases, and 13 bases lay in between. CDR1 PRHDT and CDR2 FYEKMQ come from the germline V gene (reference sequence). The CDR3, as DNA: TGTGCCAGCTCATCGTGGGGGCACACTGAAGCTTTCTTT. Protein product: CASSSWGHTEAFF. The full variable domain, completed using reference TRBV13 and TRBJ1-1, is AAGVIQSPRHLIKEKRETATLKCYPIPRHDTVYWYQQGPGQDPQFLISFYEKMQSDKGSIPDRFSAQQFSDYHSELNMSSLELGDSALYFCASSSWGHTEAFFGQGTRLTVV.

V usage is TRBV6-2 or TRBV6-3 and J usage is TRBJ1-3; TRBD1 might be the D (5 bases). Germline lookup yields CDR1 MNHEY and CDR2 SVGEGT. The germline V and J ends were trimmed by 2 bases and 13 bases, with 12 bases remaining between them. This CDR3 contains 12 residues. The CDR3 protein is CASSYPDIKIYF. CDR3 nucleotide sequence: TGTGCCAGCAGTTACCCGGACATAAAAATATATTTT.

The chain joins TRBV3-1 (or the pseudogene TRBV3-2) to TRBJ2-1; tentative D call: TRBD2 (6 bases). Germline-derived CDR1 and CDR2 are LGHDT and YNNKEL (reference sequence). V was trimmed by 0 bases and J by 3 bases, leaving 9 bases between them. This CDR3 contains 15 residues. The DNA for the CDR3 is TGTGCCAGCAGCCAAGAAGGAGGGGTCTACAATGAGCAGTTCTTC. Translation gives CASSQEGGVYNEQFF.

The J gene is TRBJ1-5, the V gene TRBV5-6, with D uncertain. Germline V lookup: CDR1 SGHDT, CDR2 YYEEEE. Trimming took 4 bases from V and 0 from J, leaving 14 bases between them. The CDR3 has 16 residues. The CDR3 DNA sequence: TGTGCCAGCAGCCCTGGTCGGGGATTTAGCAATCAGCCCCAGCATTTT. Translated: CASSPGRGFSNQPQHF.

The chain combines TRBV6-4 with TRBJ1-5; D not certain. Germline V lookup: CDR1 MRHNA, CDR2 SNTAGT. This CDR3 has 15 amino acids. Trimming removed 0 bases from V and 7 bases from J, with 13 bases in between. The CDR3 region has the DNA TGTGCCAGCAGTGACTCGGGCAGGACGGGACAGCCCCAGCATTTT. Translation: CASSDSGRTGQPQHF.

The chain carries TRBV30 and TRBJ1-1, with D possibly TRBD1 on 5 matching bases. Trimming stripped 1 base from V and 3 bases from J, with 9 bases between. This CDR3 has 13 residues. The V gene's germline CDR1 is GTSNPN and CDR2 SVGIG (reference sequence). The CDR3 DNA follows: TGTGCCTGGAGTGATTACAGGTACACTGAAGCTTTCTTT. This sequence encodes CAWSDYRYTEAFF.